One and the same sample provided the 5 T cell receptor beta chains below, sequenced in a study of blood T cell repertoires in COVID-19. The method was immunoSEQ multiplex PCR; TCRdb's version includes in-frame clones alone and lacks a portion of them. Here the sample spans around 260,000 clones, about 88% being singletons. Sequencing used peripheral blood. Receptors originate from a man between 60 and 70 years old who had recovered from COVID-19.

The chain carries TRBV6-5 and TRBJ1-6; TRBD1 aligns across 7 bases. Trimming at V came to 7 bases and at J to 6 bases, leaving 6 bases not matched to a gene. Germline V gene lookup returns CDR1 MNHEY and CDR2 SVGAGI. There are 14 residues in the CDR3. The CDR3 reads CASKLGQANSPLHF. DNA for the CDR3: TGTGCCAGCAAGCTAGGACAGGCTAATTCACCCCTCCACTTT.

V and J are TRBV7-2 and TRBJ2-5, with 7 nucleotides matching TRBD1. Germline trimming cut 5 bases from V and 2 bases from J; bases unmatched to any gene: 5. The length of the CDR3 is 14 residues. The germline V gene has CDR1 SGHTA and CDR2 FQGNSA. The CDR3: CASSPGQIQETQYF. The CDR3, as DNA: TGTGCCAGCAGCCCGGGACAGATACAAGAGACCCAGTACTTC.

The chain recombines TRBV6-5 with TRBJ2-7; tentative D call: TRBD1 (5 bases). Germline loops: CDR1 MNHEY, CDR2 SVGAGI. CDR3 length equals 13 residues. The V gene lost 4 bases and the J gene lost 3 bases, with 10 bases spanning the gap. CDR3 protein: CASSFGRVYEQYF. CDR3 in DNA: TGTGCCAGCAGTTTCGGCAGGGTCTACGAGCAGTACTTC.

V is TRBV4-2 and J is TRBJ2-3; TRBD1 aligns across 7 bases. From germline, CDR1 is LGHNA and CDR2 YNFKEQ. CDR3 length equals 18 residues. V lost 5 bases to trimming and J lost 5 bases; unmatched junction nucleotides: 19. The CDR3 here is CASSFRPLSGGVIDTQYF. Here the CDR3 DNA reads TGTGCCAGCAGCTTTAGACCCCTATCAGGGGGTGTTATAGATACGCAGTATTTT.

This chain connects TRBV18 to TRBJ2-3; TRBD1 agrees at 7 bases. The CDR3 totals 14 residues. Germline-derived CDR1 and CDR2 are KGHSH and LQKENI. V shed 1 base and J 7 bases; nucleotides not matched to a gene: 5. The CDR3 loop is CASSPQGALNTQYF. CDR3 coding DNA: TGTGCCAGCTCACCACAGGGGGCTCTAAATACGCAGTATTTT.